This TCR beta chain was captured in a study of T cells after yellow fever vaccination (dated by TCRdb to about 2019). The study in broad terms: The SMART-Seq v4 Ultra Low Input RNA kit was used to prepare libraries from fractions with low cell numbers. To follow T-cell clones before and after primary and booster YFV17D yellow fever vaccination, bulk TCR alpha and beta repertoires were sequenced over time. Blood was drawn at multiple timepoints before and after primary and secondary immunization, with bulk PBMC replicates and cell subsets isolated. Two healthy male donors, one aged 18 to 30 and one aged 30 to 39 years, were included in the cohort.

Of note for this clonotype: Its target antigen remains unknown. No quality values exist for individual bases; no much larger clone is one base distant.

Results and caveats for the whole study, not just this receptor: Computational filtering was needed because FACS-sorted repertoires could contain abundant contaminating clonotypes from the bulk population. Because the study included only a couple of donors, the extent to which the findings can be generalized is limited. After the booster, most clones that had expanded after primary vaccination were detected again (roughly 95% of CD4 and around 88% of CD8), suggesting broad maintenance of memory. Compared with the primary T-cell response, the secondary T-cell response was weaker but faster, peaking on day 5 rather than day 15. A small fraction of clonotypes appeared in both the CD4 and CD8 compartments, likely as a result of convergent recombination.

The sample's treatment or condition label, in plain terms: live attenuated yellow fever vaccine strain. At each blood-draw timepoint, two biological replicates of bulk PBMCs were collected. A standard Ficoll-Paque protocol was used to isolate PBMCs from peripheral blood. RNA was extracted with TriZol from bulk PBMCs, CD4 and CD8 fractions, and dextramer-positive and dextramer-negative fractions. TCR cDNA was made using 5'RACE template switching, a step that added a universal primer site and unique molecular identifiers. cDNA synthesis was primed from both the TCR alpha and TCR beta constant segments. Two PCR steps were used to amplify libraries, with sample barcodes and sequencing adapters being added in the second step. Libraries were sequenced on Illumina HiSeq 2500 (2x100 bp) or NovaSeq (2x150 bp). In the original analysis: Demultiplexing of reads and collapsing into UMI consensus sequences were performed with MIGEC, and V(D)J alignment was carried out with MiXCR. Using edgeR on replicate PBMC samples, clonotypes were called vaccine-responding if FDR was below 0.01 and the log2 fold change was above 5 up to day 15. CD4 or CD8 identity was assigned to each bulk clonotype according to whether the clonotype was present at higher abundance in the sequenced CD4 repertoire or the sequenced CD8 repertoire. TCRdb reanalyzed the raw reads on its own, using fastp at Q25 for trimming and MiXCR for clone calling, and kept in-frame beta chains. Each record represents a unique CDR3 protein, reported with the most common genes and DNA among its rows. These V and J calls are TCRdb output, not the study's own analysis. The sample records about 330,000 distinct CDR3 sequences, around 8.1% of which are singletons. The biggest ten clones account for 17% of the sample.

This receptor was obtained from a man between 18 and 29 years old who received the YFV17D yellow fever vaccine. The sequencing used PBMCs, collected roughly 45 days after the first yellow fever vaccination.

At the DNA level, the sequence is TGCAGTGCTAGAGGGTCGACTCTTAACGGGGGGGCCCTTCACAATGAGCAGTTCTTC. The resulting protein is CSARGSTLNGGALHNEQFF. Here the chain combines TRBV20-1 and TRBJ2-1, with 8 middle bases fitting TRBD2. The CDR3 spans 19 residues, from the cysteine through the phenylalanine. Only the CDR3 region is kept as DNA, spanning 57 bases read in frame from base 1. Via the germline V gene (reference sequence), CDR1 is DFQATT and CDR2 SNEGSKA. Trimmed from V: 1 base; trimmed from J: 5 bases; junction bases lacking a gene match: 19.